This is a list of T cell receptor beta chains from one sample in a study of human T cells and chemical hapten exposure. In TCRdb, the RACE reads were re-called with MiXCR into one record per CDR3 protein. Seen here are roughly 150,000 distinct CDR3 sequences, 28% observed once, and the top ten hold about 2.1%. The sequenced sample was whole blood, obtained in connection with sensitization to the hapten diphenylcyclopropenone (DPC). The receptors were gathered from a woman aged 18-29 years with alopecia areata. Some clones in this sample may be carry-over from other donors' samples. Both conserved end residues are part of each CDR3. Rows may omit the clone size; those that give it use once, few, many or a size class.

V,J,size,length,CDR3
TRBV9,TRBJ1-1,NA,12,CASSPRSTEAFF
TRBV29-1,TRBJ2-5,few,15,CSVEVGRQRGETQYF
TRBV29-1,TRBJ2-3,few,13,CSVDFPLTDTQYF
TRBV3-1,TRBJ2-7,few,12,CASSQVKSEQYF
TRBV12-3/TRBV12-4,TRBJ2-5,many,13,CASLDRDEETQYF
TRBV20-1,TRBJ1-6,many,14,CSARWPEYNSPLHF
TRBV9,TRBJ2-5,few,16,CASSVVSSRGKETQYF
TRBV11-2,TRBJ2-3,many,14,CASSLGNRADTQYF
TRBV29-1,TRBJ1-1,few,13,CSVQRALNTEAFF
TRBV19,TRBJ1-2,few,13,CASTLDGTYGYTF
TRBV11-2,TRBJ2-7,NA,15,CASSLEGQPLNEQYF
TRBV4-1,TRBJ2-7,few,14,CASSLIGGDYEQYF
TRBV29-1,TRBJ2-7,few,17,CSVHTGLAGDGRYEQYF
TRBV20-1,TRBJ2-2,few,14,CSATVSGEAGELFF
TRBV29-1,TRBJ2-7,many,13,CSVVLTGDHEQYF
TRBV6-1,TRBJ2-7,few,14,CASSIRQATYEQYF
TRBV7-2,TRBJ2-5,once,13,CASKERGKETQYF
TRBV6-5,TRBJ2-7,NA,15,CASKFASGFPYEQYF
TRBV9,TRBJ1-2,NA,14,CASSVGGVPYGYTF
TRBV2,TRBJ2-3,NA,15,CASSEAQTGPDTQYF
TRBV30,TRBJ1-5,many,14,CAWSPTESLRPQHF
TRBV2,TRBJ1-6,NA,14,CASSATGGGSPLHF
TRBV6-4,TRBJ1-1,few,12,CASSEGTGRAFF
TRBV29-1,TRBJ2-7,NA,13,CSVVERGAHEQYF
TRBV4-1,TRBJ1-4,few,14,CASRRQGAPEKLFF
TRBV5-1,TRBJ1-2,NA,15,CASSRDQGGFYGYTF
TRBV5-6,TRBJ1-2,few,11,CASSLHYGYTF
TRBV6-2/TRBV6-3,TRBJ2-7,NA,11,CASRLVNEQYF
TRBV7-2,TRBJ2-3,few,15,CASSSTPTSTDTQYF
TRBV5-1,TRBJ2-7,few,15,CASSRTGTGGAEQYF
TRBV20-1,TRBJ2-7,few,14,CSALDREELYEQYF
TRBV24-1,TRBJ2-3,NA,15,CATSDNGQGTDTQYF
TRBV25-1,TRBJ1-5,few,15,CASSGGGGQAQPQHF
TRBV7-2,TRBJ1-2,few,14,CASSSSGGPYGYTF
TRBV18,TRBJ1-2,many,14,CASSPKTEYTGYTF
TRBV12-3/TRBV12-4,TRBJ1-2,few,15,CASSLRGGGDYGYTF
TRBV5-1,TRBJ2-5,few,18,CASSGVSWEVLGQETQYF
TRBV10-2,TRBJ1-4,few,14,CASSEQQDGAKLFF
TRBV18,TRBJ2-1,NA,14,CASSPGTSRNEQFF